This TCR beta chain was observed in a study of T cells in localized non-small cell lung cancer. The study's findings and limits: The study found T cell clonality highest in uninvolved adjacent lung, above tumor.

On this clone: The target antigen is unknown.

Clones were sequenced by immunoSEQ multiplex PCR, and TCRdb holds only the in-frame ones, with some missing. The data show over 25,000 clones, 92% seen once. Specimen: peripheral blood, collected before any cancer treatment. The receptor comes from a female donor of 60 years or more with stage I lung adenocarcinoma.

CDR3 bases: TGCGCCCGCACGCTCTCACCCCTCCACTTT. Translated: CARTLSPLHF. The chain employs TRBV10-1 and TRBJ1-6; D gene uncertain. V was shortened by 11 bases and J by 10 bases, with 9 bases between the two germline ends. Germline CDR1 is WNHNN and CDR2 is SYGVQD (reference sequence). The CDR3 spans 10 residues.